This paragraph covers one T cell receptor (beta chain) sequence. The table lists this clone with a few counts. Its antigen remains unidentified. No base-level quality is on record; no much larger clone is a single base apart. These data belong to a study of cytomegalovirus exposure and HLA in healthy donors (dated by TCRdb to about 2017). Turning to the overall study: An earlier analysis of approximately 640 of the donors reported more than 250 Gb of sequence data and 100 million to 130 million unique TCR beta sequences from about 200 million T cells. The study aimed to test whether cataloging public T cell receptors could reveal signatures of past pathogen exposure. Typing coverage differed by locus: A, B, C, DRB1 and DQB1 were typed in about 629-640 donors, DQA1 in about 500, DPA1 in 600 to 610, and DPB1 in 450 to 490. In addition to the first cohort of about 650 subjects, a separate validation cohort of about 120 different subjects was used. Because of strong linkage in the cohort, four to six DR-DQ haplotypes were treated as single units for association and clustering. HLA typing included class I and class II loci at four-digit resolution. Among roughly 400 genotyped donors of the cohort, an average of 235,054 unique TCR beta nucleotide sequences were sequenced per donor, 15% to 20% of them non-productive. A later analysis re-analyzed previously published TCR beta repertoires from 600 to 850 donors and added high-resolution HLA genotyping to study TCR occurrence patterns. The genetic ancestry cluster associated with self-reported Caucasian donors included roughly four fifths of the roughly 400 genotyped donors. Donor age, sex, ethnicity and CMV serostatus were compiled alongside the repertoire data. Every discovery cohort repertoire had been produced on one sequencing platform. In the later analysis, no new phenotypic data were used to find candidate immune exposures; instead, reliance was placed on TCR beta sequences and their occurrence across donors. An earlier analysis of 587 of the donors used high-throughput TCR beta sequencing to judge whether each TCR beta V gene segment behaved as functional or pseudogenic. An early release covering around 630 HLA-typed donors comprised about 300 gigabases of sequencing data and tens of millions of unique TCR sequences. To predict cytomegalovirus infection status, the study brought together high-throughput TCR immunosequencing, statistical association of individual TCRs with disease status, and machine learning. A later genetic analysis used genome-wide SNP genotypes for 398 of the 666 donors, treating that subset as a discovery cohort. Using immunosequencing, the study profiled T cell repertoires from around 680 subjects and related those repertoires to cytomegalovirus serostatus.

Paper-wide results and their limitations: In the study, some 160 TCR beta chains were listed as associated with cytomegalovirus. Most CMV-associated TCR beta chains appeared to be HLA-restricted in a later analysis, and the HLA associations seemed to be driven largely by CMV exposure. A further reported finding was that TCR beta sequences accurately predicted the HLA-A and HLA-B alleles for most subjects in the first cohort. An earlier analysis of approximately 500 of the donors showed that most TCR beta V segments appeared in productive rearrangements either about 87% or about 30% of the time, which broadly matched IMGT annotations. It was suggested by the authors that the approach could potentially be generalized to other disease states and immunological phenotypes. Cytomegalovirus status was reported to be diagnosed by the classifier with high specificity and sensitivity in both the original and validation cohorts. The only immune exposure information available for the cohort was CMV serostatus. A later analysis found that HLA-associated TCR beta chains were more clonally expanded and had lower generation probabilities than equally common non-associated chains. Specific HLA alleles were associated with about 17,000 TCR beta sequences at a false discovery rate of 0.05 in a later analysis. In vitro tests confirmed that a few of the cytomegalovirus-associated TCR beta chains recognize cytomegalovirus antigens. The presence/absence analyses assumed that sequencing depth was roughly uniform across donors, and that assumption may not be true. Most TCR sequences were seen in very few donors, while some public TCRs were found in many individuals. A cluster of highly shared sequence variants was judged likely to represent a technical artifact of the sequencing pipeline. Because the 87-base-pair reads could not distinguish some IMGT-functional V segments, including TRBV6-2 and TRBV6-3, those segments were excluded. V-gene and J-gene trimming of TCR beta chains was associated with a missense DCLRE1C variant in a later genetic analysis, and the association was replicated in an independent cohort. Correlated functional status among segregating V segments might reflect linkage disequilibrium, but an unknown experimental factor could not be ruled out. Because counts were too low, about 15 rarely observed V segments, including chromosome 9 orphons, were left out of the earlier analysis of roughly 600 of the donors. In a later analysis, TCR association rates were found to vary across HLA loci, with the most associated TCRs seen for DRB1 alleles and the fewest for HLA-C alleles. Assigning TCR associations to individual alleles was difficult when HLA alleles, especially DR and DQ, strongly co-occurred. Because HLA typing was missing for some donors at each locus, association tests included only the typed subset. This cohort had only TCR beta chains sequenced, and the lack of alpha or paired-chain data limited which features could be detected. A later genetic analysis reported fewer N-insertions in productive TCRs among donors in an Asian-associated ancestry cluster than the roughly 620-donor mean. In a later analysis, several top co-occurrence clusters were reported to appear linked to parvovirus B19, influenza, CMV and Epstein-Barr virus.

Libraries were constructed by the immunoSEQ multiplex PCR assay. For the multiplex PCR, a mixture combining 60 forward primers for TCR Vbeta segments and 13 reverse primers for TCR Jbeta segments was used. A multiplex PCR assay on genomic DNA amplified the CDR3 region of rearranged TCR beta genes. On the Illumina HiSeq System, the amplified TCR beta libraries were sequenced as 87-base-pair reads. Per the source publication's procedure: A later analysis counted about 76 million unique TCR beta chains across the 550 to 750 repertoires, and around 9.9 million of these chains were shared by at least two donors. To remove PCR and sequencing errors, raw reads were error-corrected and collapsed into unique sequences using a nearest-neighbor algorithm that merged closely related sequences. Alignment of CDR3 sequences to IMGT reference sequences was used to assign V, D and J gene segments. For a sequence to be retained, a match of at least six nucleotides was required to both a V gene segment and a J gene segment. Rearrangements were called productive when the CDR3 lacked stop codons and stayed in frame with V and J; all others were non-productive. Following IMGT convention, CDR3 was defined as the stretch from the second conserved V-encoded cysteine up to the conserved J-encoded phenylalanine. The earlier analysis of 587 of the donors excluded sequences that lacked an unambiguous match to a single V gene segment. An earlier analysis of 587 of the donors classified V segments as functional when productive rearrangements were above 56.7% and as segregating when the standard deviation between donors was above 5%. A statistical classification framework was developed to diagnose cytomegalovirus status using the catalog of TCR beta chain sequences. V and J gene assignment, in a later analysis, came from comparing TCR nucleotide sequences with IMGT/GENE-DB human TR gene sequences. The TCRdist pipeline was used in a later analysis to assign CDR3 sequences and most-parsimonious VDJ recombination scenarios. In a later analysis, each TCR beta chain was defined by its CDR3 amino acid sequence together with its V-gene family, and reads without a unique V-gene family were excluded. A later analysis removed roughly 590 highly shared, low-generation-probability nucleotide sequences to deal with suspected cross-contamination and a sequencing artifact. In a later analysis, a clonal expansion index for each public chain was calculated from normalized within-repertoire ranks of inferred template counts. In a later analysis, generation probabilities were computed with a VDJ recombination model fitted to out-of-frame rearrangements, and the resulting probabilities were checked against IGoR. A later analysis scored TCR-TCR, TCR-HLA and TCR-CMV co-occurrence with hypergeometric tests, applying a repertoire-size bias correction to TCR pairs. A later analysis estimated false discovery rates by permuting HLA or CMV assignments 20 times. In a later analysis, co-occurring TCRs were grouped with DBSCAN, and TCRdist sequence similarity was added when clustering was performed within HLA-allele-positive subsets. Repertoires with fewer than 30,000 or more than 120,000 public chains were left out of co-occurrence clustering, as were about five repertoires with anomalous nucleotide sharing. This immuneACCESS table, as held by TCRdb, lists in-frame sequences with V and J called but not all clones. Of the missing ones, under half trace to an unresolved V gene in checked studies; the others have no known cause. Clone size and the V and J calls come from that table; the DNA yielded D and trimming. This sample comprises 100,000 or so clones, approximately 65% of them detected only once. The leading ten clones occupy roughly 2% of the sample.

The cohort was made up of approximately 670 healthy bone marrow donors. At the time of sampling, every cohort member was nominally healthy, though immune exposures that went unrecorded were likely present. The donor was CMV seronegative and was included in the group of over 300 seronegative cohort members. A peripheral blood sample was collected from each donor, and TCR beta sequencing was performed on peripheral blood mononuclear cells. The Qiagen DNeasy Blood Extraction Kit was used to extract genomic DNA from the blood cell samples. The CDR3, cysteine through phenylalanine, is 14 amino acids long. Only CDR3 DNA remains: 42 bases, in frame from the first base. CDR1 and CDR2 are drawn from the germline V gene: SGHRS, YFSETQ. The junction carries 18 bases between V and J, which are trimmed by 4 bases and 7 bases respectively.

The TCR was taken from a man under 40 in good health and CMV-seronegative. The sequence links TRBV5-1 to TRBJ2-7, and TRBD2 may be the D gene, going by 6 matching bases. Sequenced: PBMCs. The base sequence is TGCGCCAGCAGCGTAGGCGTCGTGGCGGGGGAGCAGTACTTC. This yields the protein CASSVGVVAGEQYF.